This passage covers 32 T cell receptor beta chains from one sample sequenced in a study of blood T cell repertoires in COVID-19. The protocol was immunoSEQ multiplex PCR, while the TCRdb copy is restricted to in-frame clones and leaves out a portion. The sample lists under 300,000 clones, approximately 86% occurring once. The specimen was peripheral blood. These receptors came from a woman older than 75 with active or convalescent COVID-19.

V is TRBV7-9 and J is TRBJ1-1; TRBD1 aligns across 8 bases. The CDR3 runs 12 residues. Germline V gene data show CDR1 as SEHNR and CDR2 as FQNEAQ (reference sequence). Germline trimming cut 11 bases from V and 1 base from J; bases unmatched to any gene: 3. Written as DNA, the CDR3 is TGTGCCTACAGGGGGACGAACACTGAAGCTTTCTTT. Translation: CAYRGTNTEAFF.

The rearrangement uses TRBV6-5 and TRBJ1-6; a possible D gene is TRBD1 (6 bases). Per the germline V gene, CDR1 is MNHEY and CDR2 is SVGAGI. This CDR3 spans 14 amino acids. V was clipped by 7 bases and J by 7 bases, with 14 bases between them. The CDR3 DNA is TGTGCCAGCATGATGGACAGCGCCAATTCACCCCTCCACTTT. Its translation: CASMMDSANSPLHF.

In this sample, this clone turned up a few times. V gene TRBV10-3 combines with J gene TRBJ1-6, with D perhaps matching TRBD1 (6 bases). Germline loops: CDR1 ENHRY, CDR2 SYGVKD. With 6 bases removed from V and 7 bases from J, the gap between germline ends came to 13 bases. This CDR3 has 14 amino acids. Here the CDR3 reads CAISLLDSNSPLHF. CDR3 nucleotide sequence: TGTGCCATCAGCTTATTGGACAGCAATTCACCCCTCCACTTT.

This chain connects TRBV12-3 or TRBV12-4 to TRBJ1-2; maybe TRBD1 (5 bases). This CDR3 comprises 11 residues. The germline V and J ends were trimmed by 5 bases and 8 bases, with 9 bases remaining between them. CDR3 region: CASSTGPGYTF. Written as DNA, the CDR3 is TGTGCCAGCAGTACAGGACCCGGCTACACCTTC.

This clone showed up just once. The chain has TRBV14 and TRBJ1-6; 7 nucleotides agree with TRBD1. The V and J ends lost 4 bases and 7 bases, in that order; junction bases with no gene match: 7. Per the germline V gene, CDR1 is SGHDN and CDR2 is FVKESK. The CDR3 loop spans 15 amino acids. CDR3 loop: CASSRDSARNSPLHF. DNA for the CDR3: TGTGCCAGCAGCCGGGACAGCGCGAGGAATTCACCCCTCCACTTT.

The chain recombines TRBV19 with TRBJ1-3; D not certain. Per the germline V gene, CDR1 is LNHDA and CDR2 is SQIVND (reference sequence). V was clipped by 2 bases and J by 0 bases, with 5 bases between them. The CDR3 runs to 14 residues. CDR3 bases: TGTGCCAGTAGTATAACCAGCTCTGGAAACACCATATATTTT. It translates to CASSITSSGNTIYF.

The chain links TRBV11-1 to TRBJ1-2; TRBD1 aligns across 10 bases. The CDR3 length is 14 residues. Germline CDR1 reads SGHAT; CDR2 reads FQDESV (reference sequence). J gave up 8 bases and V 6 bases, and 9 bases lay outside the gene matches. CDR3 in DNA: TGTGCCAGCAGTATGACAGGGGGCGATCACGGCTACACCTTC. Protein: CASSMTGGDHGYTF.

This chain connects TRBV28 to TRBJ1-3, with TRBD1 matching 8 bases. The J segment lost 8 bases and the V segment lost 4 bases, leaving 7 bases of the junction unmatched. The CDR3 is 14 amino acids. Germline CDR1 and CDR2: MDHEN and SYDVKM. CDR3 amino acids: CASSSLAGGYTIYF. DNA of the CDR3: TGTGCCAGCAGTTCCCTCGCAGGGGGCTACACCATATATTTT. Variable domain in full (rest from reference TRBV28 and TRBJ1-3): DVKVTQSSRYLVKRTGEKVFLECVQDMDHENMFWYRQDPGLGLRLIYFSYDVKMKEKGDIPEGYSVSREKKERFSLILESASTNQTSMYLCASSSLAGGYTIYFGEGSWLTVV.

This clone was seen only once. This chain's CDR3 is CASRTGSENTEAFF. CDR3 bases: TGTGCCAGCAGAACCGGGTCAGAAAACACTGAAGCTTTCTTT. V and J are TRBV6-5 and TRBJ1-1, with D uncertain. Trimming pared 6 bases from V and 2 bases from J, leaving 13 bases between. Germline V gene data show CDR1 as MNHEY and CDR2 as SVGAGI. This CDR3 is built from 14 residues.

V and J are TRBV14 and TRBJ1-2; the D gene is possibly TRBD1 (6 bases). Deletions cut 1 base from V and 5 bases from J, with 11 bases between. The germline V gene encodes CDR1 SGHDN and CDR2 FVKESK. CDR3 size: 14 residues. The CDR3 is CASSQGGRGYGYTF. The CDR3 bases are TGTGCCAGCAGCCAAGGGGGCAGGGGTTATGGCTACACCTTC. Together with reference TRBV14 and TRBJ1-2, the CDR3 gives the full variable domain: EAGVTQFPSHSVIEKGQTVTLRCDPISGHDNLYWYRRVMGKEIKFLLHFVKESKQDESGMPNNRFLAERTGGTYSTLKVQPAELEDSGVYFCASSQGGRGYGYTFGSGTRLTVV.

This sequence joins TRBV5-6 and TRBJ1-1; D uncertain. Germline assignment: CDR1 SGHDT and CDR2 YYEEEE. Trimming shortened V by 4 bases and J by 1 base, and 11 bases separated the two germline ends. The CDR3 totals 14 residues. In nucleotides, the CDR3 is TGTGCCAGCAGCAAACAATCCCGGAACACTGAAGCTTTCTTT. Its protein is CASSKQSRNTEAFF.

This chain connects TRBV19 to TRBJ2-7; TRBD2 agrees at 16 bases. The V segment lost 9 bases and the J segment 6 bases; nucleotides outside the gene matches: 5. The germline V gene encodes CDR1 LNHDA and CDR2 SQIVND (reference sequence). The CDR3 totals 14 residues. DNA of the CDR3: TGTGCCAGCCGGGGGACTAGCGGGAGGGGCGAGCAGTACTTC. Protein product: CASRGTSGRGEQYF.

The chain couples TRBV7-9 to TRBJ1-1; possible D gene TRBD1, 6 bases. Germline CDR1 reads SEHNR; CDR2 reads FQNEAQ (reference sequence). With 0 bases removed from V and 5 bases from J, the gap between germline ends came to 10 bases. The CDR3 sequence is 14 residues long. This CDR3 reads CASSLAGADTEAFF. The DNA of the CDR3 is TGTGCCAGCAGCTTAGCGGGGGCGGATACTGAAGCTTTCTTT.

This sequence joins TRBV11-3 and TRBJ2-2; perhaps TRBD2 as D (5 bases). The CDR3 spans 14 residues. CDR1 and CDR2 from the germline V gene are SGHNT and YENEEA. The ends were cut back, 2 bases at V and 6 bases at J, with 10 bases in the middle. CDR3 protein: CASSLTRAAGELFF. The CDR3, as DNA: TGTGCCAGCAGCTTAACGAGGGCGGCCGGGGAGCTGTTTTTT. The whole variable domain, remainder taken from reference TRBV11-3 and TRBJ2-2, is EAGVVQSPRYKIIEKKQPVAFWCNPISGHNTLYWYLQNLGQGPELLIRYENEEAVDDSQLPKDRFSAERLKGVDSTLKIQPAELGDSAVYLCASSLTRAAGELFFGEGSRLTVL.

The DNA for the CDR3 is TGTGCCTGGAGTGTACCGGGACAGCATAACTATGGCTACACCTTC. It specifies CAWSVPGQHNYGYTF. The gene calls are TRBV30 and TRBJ1-2; 7 bases match TRBD1. The CDR3 is 15 amino acids. The V gene end was trimmed by 0 bases and the J gene end by 1 base; junction bases not matched to a gene: 5. Germline lookup yields CDR1 GTSNPN and CDR2 SVGIG (reference sequence). Using reference TRBV30 and TRBJ1-2 for the parts outside the CDR3, the full variable domain is SQTIHQWPATLVQPVGSPLSLECTVEGTSNPNLYWYRQAAGRGLQLLFYSVGIGQISSEVPQNLSASRPQDRQFILSSKKLLLSDSGFYLCAWSVPGQHNYGYTFGSGTRLTVV.

The rearrangement joins TRBV19 to TRBJ1-4; no firm D call. CDR1 is LNHDA, CDR2 SQIVND, per germline (reference sequence). The V end was cut by 5 bases, the J end by 7 bases, with 14 bases between. The CDR3 contains 14 residues. The CDR3 sequence is CASSAEGWGEKLFF. The CDR3 bases are TGTGCCAGTAGTGCCGAGGGCTGGGGTGAAAAACTGTTTTTT.

The chain carries TRBV5-1 and TRBJ1-5, with D perhaps TRBD1 (5 bases). Per germline, CDR1 SGHRS and CDR2 YFSETQ. The CDR3 covers 15 residues. Trimming removed 0 bases from V and 2 bases from J, with 9 bases in between. The CDR3 protein is CASSLAGGGNQPQHF. As DNA, the CDR3 is TGCGCCAGCAGCTTGGCCGGAGGGGGCAATCAGCCCCAGCATTTT.

CDR3 region: CASTRAGGTYEQYF. CDR3 DNA sequence: TGTGCCAGCACCAGAGCGGGGGGTACCTACGAGCAGTACTTC. The chain has TRBV3-1 (or the pseudogene TRBV3-2) and TRBJ2-7, with 9 nucleotides matching TRBD2. J gave up 2 bases and V 7 bases, and 6 bases lay outside the gene matches. This CDR3 contains 14 residues. Germline-derived CDR1 and CDR2 are LGHDT and YNNKEL (reference sequence).

This chain connects TRBV3-1 (or the pseudogene TRBV3-2) to TRBJ1-3; possible D gene TRBD1, 5 bases. Trimming took 3 bases from V and 3 from J, leaving 12 bases between them. The germline V gene encodes CDR1 LGHDT and CDR2 YNNKEL (reference sequence). The CDR3 has 15 amino acids. The DNA of the CDR3 is TGTGCCAGCAGCCAGGCCGGACAATTTGGAAACACCATATATTTT. It encodes CASSQAGQFGNTIYF.

V gene TRBV3-1 (or the pseudogene TRBV3-2) combines with J gene TRBJ1-2, with D possibly matching TRBD1 (6 bases). V dropped 4 bases and J dropped 7 bases, with 13 bases sitting between them. The CDR3 contains 13 residues. The V gene's germline CDR1 is LGHDT and CDR2 YNNKEL (reference sequence). CDR3 nucleotides: TGTGCCAGCAGCCCTAATACAGGGTCTGGCTACACCTTC. This sequence encodes CASSPNTGSGYTF.

V and J are TRBV5-1 and TRBJ2-5, with D unclear. CDR3 length: 13 amino acids. The V gene's germline CDR1 is SGHRS and CDR2 YFSETQ. V was pared by 4 bases and J by 5 bases, with 12 bases between. The CDR3 bases are TGCGCCAGCAGCACCCCAGGTGAGGAGACCCAGTACTTC. Translating gives CASSTPGEETQYF.

V and J are TRBV19 and TRBJ1-6; possibly TRBD1 for D (5 bases). Germline V CDR1 and CDR2: LNHDA, SQIVND (reference sequence). The V end lost 7 bases, the J end lost 6 bases, and 16 bases lay between the germline ends. The CDR3 has 15 residues. The chain's CDR3 is CASTLQRDFNSPLHF. The CDR3 coding sequence is TGTGCCAGTACCCTCCAGAGGGACTTTAATTCACCCCTCCACTTT.

The rearrangement joins TRBV20-1 to TRBJ1-2; the D gene is possibly TRBD1 (5 bases). Germline V gene lookup returns CDR1 DFQATT and CDR2 SNEGSKA (reference sequence). The CDR3 sequence is 11 residues long. The CDR3 DNA follows: TGCAGCACTTTGGACGGGGGTGGCTACACCTTC. Its translation: CSTLDGGGYTF.

The gene calls are TRBV25-1 and TRBJ2-5; a possible D gene is TRBD2 (7 bases). Germline values: CDR1 MGHDK, CDR2 SYGVNS. The CDR3 is made up of 15 amino acids. The V end lost 5 bases, the J end lost 4 bases, and 17 bases lay between the germline ends. In DNA, the CDR3 is TGTGCCAGCAGTCCAGGGGAGGGGTGGGCAGAGACCCAGTACTTC. Protein sequence: CASSPGEGWAETQYF.

V is TRBV21-1 and J is TRBJ1-5. TRBV21-1 is a pseudogene segment. This CDR3 is 14 amino acids long. The CDR3 here is CASTGTNSNQPQHF. The CDR3 region has the DNA TGTGCCAGCACGGGAACTAATAGCAATCAGCCCCAGCATTTT.

This clone was observed a single time. The V call is TRBV30, the J call TRBJ1-5; maybe TRBD1 (5 bases). Germline CDR1 and CDR2: GTSNPN and SVGIG (reference sequence). This CDR3 has 15 residues. V was pared by 5 bases and J by 0 bases, with 14 bases between. The CDR3 nucleotides are TGTGCCTGGTCCTACGGGGGGAGTAGCAATCAGCCCCAGCATTTT. Translated, it gives CAWSYGGSSNQPQHF.

This chain joins TRBV4-1 and TRBJ1-1; perhaps TRBD1 as D (5 bases). Trimming removed 0 bases at V and 4 bases at J, with 15 bases between. This CDR3 is 16 amino acids long. From germline, CDR1 is MGHRA and CDR2 YSYEKL. The CDR3 nucleotides read TGCGCCAGCAGCCAAGACGGCACAAGGAGGGGCACTGAAGCTTTCTTT. Residues: CASSQDGTRRGTEAFF.

This clone was counted once. This sequence joins TRBV6-6 and TRBJ1-5; D is possibly TRBD1 (6 bases). This CDR3 comprises 13 residues. Trimming left V 2 bases short and J 7 bases short, with 9 bases between. CDR1 and CDR2 from the germline V gene are MNHNY and SVGAGI (reference sequence). Written as DNA, the CDR3 is TGTGCCAGCAGTTACCTGGGGGCGCAGCCCCAGCATTTT. It codes for CASSYLGAQPQHF.

V usage is TRBV15 and J usage is TRBJ1-4; no definite D call. This CDR3 has 15 amino acids. Germline V gene lookup returns CDR1 LNHNV and CDR2 YYDKDF (reference sequence). The V and J ends lost 0 bases and 8 bases respectively, with 13 bases between them. This chain's CDR3 is CATSRDLDREEKLFF. In DNA form, the CDR3 reads TGTGCCACCAGCAGAGATTTAGATCGTGAGGAAAAACTGTTTTTT.

The chain is built from TRBV5-1 and TRBJ2-1; 7 positions match TRBD2. V shed 0 bases, J shed 9 bases, and the junction held 9 bases outside the gene matches. The length of the CDR3 is 15 residues. CDR1 is SGHRS and CDR2 is YFSETQ in the germline V gene. CDR3 amino acids: CASSLVGGREAEQFF. CDR3 DNA sequence: TGCGCCAGCAGCTTGGTGGGGGGACGGGAGGCTGAGCAGTTCTTC.

The chain has TRBV6-5 and TRBJ2-1; 8 nucleotides match TRBD1. V lost 0 bases, J lost 2 bases, and 3 bases stayed unmatched. The CDR3 is 16 residues long. Germline V gives CDR1 MNHEY, CDR2 SVGAGI. The CDR3 is CASSYSWDRTYNEQFF. CDR3 DNA sequence: TGTGCCAGCAGTTACTCTTGGGACAGGACCTACAATGAGCAGTTCTTC.

The V gene is TRBV28, the J gene TRBJ1-1; 9 bases match TRBD1. Germline CDR1 MDHEN, CDR2 SYDVKM. There are 14 residues in the CDR3. Trimming took 8 bases from V and 5 from J; bases not matched to a gene: 9. This chain's CDR3 is CASCPGQGKTEAFF. The DNA for the CDR3 is TGTGCCAGCTGTCCGGGACAGGGAAAAACTGAAGCTTTCTTT. The full variable domain, rest sourced from reference TRBV28 and TRBJ1-1, is DVKVTQSSRYLVKRTGEKVFLECVQDMDHENMFWYRQDPGLGLRLIYFSYDVKMKEKGDIPEGYSVSREKKERFSLILESASTNQTSMYLCASCPGQGKTEAFFGQGTRLTVV.